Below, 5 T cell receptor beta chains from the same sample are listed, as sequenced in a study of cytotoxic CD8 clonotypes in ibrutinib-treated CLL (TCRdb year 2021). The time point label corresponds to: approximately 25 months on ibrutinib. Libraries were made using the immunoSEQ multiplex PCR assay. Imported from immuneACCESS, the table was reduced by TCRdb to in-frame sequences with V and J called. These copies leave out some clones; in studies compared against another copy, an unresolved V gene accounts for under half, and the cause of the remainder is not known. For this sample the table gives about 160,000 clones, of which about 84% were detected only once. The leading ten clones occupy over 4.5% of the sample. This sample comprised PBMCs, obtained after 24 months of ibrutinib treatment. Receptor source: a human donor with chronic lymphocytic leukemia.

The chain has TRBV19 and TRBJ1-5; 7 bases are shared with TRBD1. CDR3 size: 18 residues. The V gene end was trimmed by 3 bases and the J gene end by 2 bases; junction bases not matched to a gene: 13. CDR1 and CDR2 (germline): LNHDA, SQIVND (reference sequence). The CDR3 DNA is TGTGCCAGTAGTATCAGCGACAGGGTAATGTACGGCAATCAGCCCCAGCATTTT. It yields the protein CASSISDRVMYGNQPQHF.

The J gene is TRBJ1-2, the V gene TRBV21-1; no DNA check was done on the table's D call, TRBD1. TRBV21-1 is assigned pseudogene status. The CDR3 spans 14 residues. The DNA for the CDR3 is TGTGCCAGCAGCAAAGAAAACGCAGGCGTTGGCTACACCTTC. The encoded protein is CASSKENAGVGYTF.

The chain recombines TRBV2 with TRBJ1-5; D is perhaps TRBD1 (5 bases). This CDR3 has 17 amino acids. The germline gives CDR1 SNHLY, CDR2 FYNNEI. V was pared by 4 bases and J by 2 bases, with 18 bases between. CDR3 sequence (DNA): TGTGCCAGCAGTGTTACCCGGCGCCAGGGTGGCAATCAGCCCCAGCATTTT. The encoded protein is CASSVTRRQGGNQPQHF.

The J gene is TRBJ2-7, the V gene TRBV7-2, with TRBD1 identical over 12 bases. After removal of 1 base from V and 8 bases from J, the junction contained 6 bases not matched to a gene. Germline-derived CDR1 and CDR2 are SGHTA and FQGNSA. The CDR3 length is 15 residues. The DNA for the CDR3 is TGTGCCAGCAGCTTAGTTTGGGACAGGGGGCAGCAGCAGTACTTC. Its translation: CASSLVWDRGQQQYF.

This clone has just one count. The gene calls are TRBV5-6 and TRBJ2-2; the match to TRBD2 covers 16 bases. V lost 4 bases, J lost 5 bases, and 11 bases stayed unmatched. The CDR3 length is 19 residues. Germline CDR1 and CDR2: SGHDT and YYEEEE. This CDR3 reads CASSPLGLAGGPETGELFF. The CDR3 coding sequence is TGTGCCAGCAGCCCCCTGGGACTAGCGGGGGGGCCGGAAACCGGGGAGCTGTTTTTT. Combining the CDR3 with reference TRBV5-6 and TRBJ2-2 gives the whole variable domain DAGVTQSPTHLIKTRGQQVTLRCSPKSGHDTVSWYQQALGQGPQFIFQYYEEEERQRGNFPDRFSGHQFPNYSSELNVNALLLGDSALYLCASSPLGLAGGPETGELFFGEGSRLTVL.